The clone carrying this TCR beta chain has just one count. The antigen remains undetermined. Repertoires were generated with immunoSEQ multiplex PCR, while TCRdb's copy carries only in-frame clones and drops some. Among about 67,000 clones listed, roughly nine tenths were seen once. CDR1 GTSNPN and CDR2 SVGIG come from the germline V gene (reference sequence). The ends were cut back, 5 bases at V and 0 bases at J, with 11 bases in the middle. This CDR3 region has 14 residues. These data originate in a study of OX40 agonist ivuxolimab in advanced cancers. Study-wide findings and caveats: Still undetermined is the antigen specificity of the expanded peripheral T cells.

The V and J genes are TRBV30 and TRBJ1-3, with D unresolved. The clonotype was recovered from an adult with an advanced solid tumor such as melanoma, head and neck, liver or kidney cancer. Sequenced material: CD4+ or CD8+ T cells sorted from blood, taken in a trial of the OX40 agonist ivuxolimab. In nucleotides, the CDR3 is TGTGCCTGGCAACATAGGGCCTCTGGAAACACCATATATTTT. Residues: CAWQHRASGNTIYF.